The 15 T cell receptor beta chains below were found in one sample sequenced in a study of blood T cells in healthy people across ages. Using a J-beta primer mix together with a sample-barcoded 5' primer, a second PCR was run for roughly 7 to 12 cycles. TCRdb processed the 5' RACE reads anew with MiXCR; each CDR3 protein has one entry. The sample holds about 650,000 distinct CDR3 sequences, about 30% seen once. The sample taken for sequencing was blood. These receptors all come from an elderly woman in good health.

On this clonotype itself: A much bigger clone sits one base away, suggesting this may be a read error. The rearrangement links TRBV20-1 to TRBJ2-3; TRBD2 aligns across 11 bases. CDR3 length equals 15 residues. After removal of 6 bases from V and 2 bases from J, the junction contained 7 bases not matched to a gene. CDR1 DFQATT and CDR2 SNEGSKA come from the germline V gene (reference sequence). The CDR3 DNA reads TGCAGTGCACTTAGCGGGGGGGGCCTCACAGATACGCAGTATTTT. It codes for CSALSGGGLTDTQYF.

This clonotype was observed many times. The rearrangement uses TRBV12-3 or TRBV12-4 and TRBJ1-2, with 7 bases lining up with TRBD1. The CDR3 totals 13 residues. V shed 3 bases and J 9 bases; nucleotides not matched to a gene: 7. This chain's CDR3 is CASSLGQGVRYTF. The CDR3, as DNA: TGTGCCAGCAGTTTGGGGCAGGGGGTTCGCTACACCTTC.

This clonotype was seen repeatedly, ten times or more. The V and J genes are TRBV29-1 and TRBJ2-1, with D uncertain. The CDR3 contains 12 residues. Germline V gene lookup returns CDR1 SQVTM and CDR2 ANQGSEA. V was clipped by 4 bases and J by 0 bases, with 4 bases between them. The CDR3, as DNA: TGCAGCGTTGCAGTCTCCTACAATGAGCAGTTCTTC. This sequence encodes CSVAVSYNEQFF.

This clonotype was detected ten times or more. V and J are TRBV2 and TRBJ2-5, with TRBD1 as a possible D gene (5 bases). The ends were cut back, 6 bases at V and 0 bases at J, with 11 bases in the middle. The germline V gene has CDR1 SNHLY and CDR2 FYNNEI. This CDR3 has 14 amino acids. The CDR3 DNA reads as TGTGCCAGCAGGGACACCTATTACCAAGAGACCCAGTACTTC. Its protein is CASRDTYYQETQYF.

This clonotype showed up just once. The chain is built from TRBV20-1 and TRBJ2-7, with unresolved D. The end of the DNA fits TRBJ2-5 better, so the J call may be wrong. The CDR3 has 12 residues. CDR1 and CDR2 from the germline V gene are DFQATT and SNEGSKA (reference sequence). DNA of the CDR3: TGCAGTGCTAGAATCAGGAAAGAGACCCAGTACTTC. Amino acids: CSARIRKETQYF.

At least ten counts were recorded for this clonotype. The chain carries TRBV27 and TRBJ1-2, with 9 bases fitting TRBD1. V lost 6 bases, J lost 7 bases, and 21 bases stayed unmatched. The CDR3 runs 18 residues. Germline V CDR1 and CDR2: MNHEY, SMNVEV (reference sequence). The CDR3 sequence is CASSTGTGSGRLTSGYTF. The CDR3 DNA is TGTGCCAGCAGCACCGGGACAGGGAGCGGCAGGTTAACTAGTGGCTACACCTTC.

This clonotype was counted at least ten times. The rearrangement uses TRBV7-2 and TRBJ2-4, with D hard to call. CDR1 SGHTA and CDR2 FQGNSA come from the germline V gene. This CDR3 is 15 amino acids long. Trimming took 4 bases from V and 1 from J, leaving 11 bases between them. The CDR3: CASSSGGVAKNIQYF. For the CDR3, the DNA is TGTGCCAGCAGCTCGGGTGGGGTGGCCAAAAACATTCAGTACTTC.

This clonotype was detected many times. This chain joins TRBV6-1 and TRBJ2-7; 9 bases align to TRBD1. Germline V gene data show CDR1 as MNHNS and CDR2 as SASEGT. The junction had 9 bases not matched to a gene; V was cut back by 6 bases and J by 6 bases. The CDR3 spans 14 residues. CDR3 DNA sequence: TGTGCCAGCAGGTCCGGGACAGGGAGGACCGAGCAGTACTTC. Translating it yields CASRSGTGRTEQYF.

The chain couples TRBV7-2 to TRBJ2-5, with D possibly TRBD2 on 6 matching bases. CDR1 is SGHTA and CDR2 is FQGNSA in the germline V gene. CDR3 length: 18 residues. With 0 bases removed from V and 0 bases from J, the gap between germline ends came to 17 bases. In DNA, the CDR3 is TGTGCCAGCAGCTTAGCTCTCCCGGGACTCCTGTACCAAGAGACCCAGTACTTC. Amino acid sequence: CASSLALPGLLYQETQYF.

Concerning this clonotype itself: A read error may be the cause here, since a much bigger clone is one base away. The V gene is TRBV4-3, the J gene TRBJ2-1; D possibly corresponds to TRBD2 (6 bases). The J call may be wrong; the DNA end is better matched by TRBJ2-7. CDR3 size: 21 residues. Germline V CDR1 and CDR2: LGHNA, YSLEER. Here the CDR3 DNA reads TGCGCCAGCAGCCAAGATTCGCCACACCATATCATAGCGGTCGGAGGCAATGAGCAGTACTTC. Its protein product is CASSQDSPHHIIAVGGNEQYF.

This chain uses TRBV28 with TRBJ2-4; D not resolved. With 2 bases removed from V and 1 base from J, the gap between germline ends came to 12 bases. CDR3 size: 16 residues. Germline CDR1 MDHEN, CDR2 SYDVKM. CDR3 sequence (DNA): TGTGCCAGCAGTTTAGGCCCAGTTCAGGCCAAAAACATTCAGTACTTC. Its translation: CASSLGPVQAKNIQYF. The full variable domain, its missing parts supplied by reference TRBV28 and TRBJ2-4, is DVKVTQSSRYLVKRTGEKVFLECVQDMDHENMFWYRQDPGLGLRLIYFSYDVKMKEKGDIPEGYSVSREKKERFSLILESASTNQTSMYLCASSLGPVQAKNIQYFGAGTRLSVL.

Worth noting for this clonotype: This may come from a read error, since a much larger clone is one base off. The CDR3 is CASSFAGTGGGYEQYF. CDR3 bases: TGTGCCAGCAGCTTCGCCGGGACAGGGGGGGGCTACGAGCAGTACTTC. The chain uses TRBV12-3 or TRBV12-4 and TRBJ2-7; 11 nucleotides match TRBD1. The CDR3 has 16 amino acids. Trimming took 6 bases from V and 3 from J; bases not matched to a gene: 10.

The sample holds many counts of this clonotype. The chain is built from TRBV5-1 and TRBJ2-1; no firm D call. Germline loops: CDR1 SGHRS, CDR2 YFSETQ. The CDR3 consists of 16 residues. V was pared by 7 bases and J by 5 bases, with 22 bases between. In DNA, the CDR3 is TGCGCCAGCGCCCAAAACGTCCAAAACTCTGACAATGAGCAGTTCTTC. Its protein product is CASAQNVQNSDNEQFF.

This clonotype was observed many times. The chain carries TRBV6-2 or TRBV6-3 and TRBJ2-1; D perhaps matches TRBD2 (7 bases). Trimming stripped 2 bases from V and 0 bases from J, with 11 bases between. Germline values: CDR1 MNHEY, CDR2 SVGEGT. CDR3 size: 16 residues. The CDR3 nucleotides are TGTGCCAGCAGTTACCCCCGGGGGGCCTCCTACAATGAGCAGTTCTTC. Residues: CASSYPRGASYNEQFF.

V usage is TRBV29-1 and J usage is TRBJ2-2; tentative D call: TRBD2 (5 bases). The CDR3 has 13 amino acids. The germline V and J ends were trimmed by 4 bases and 8 bases, with 14 bases remaining between them. The germline V gene encodes CDR1 SQVTM and CDR2 ANQGSEA. Here the CDR3 DNA reads TGCAGCGTTGCTTTTCGGGGAAGGGGGGAGCTGTTTTTT. This translates into CSVAFRGRGELFF.